This TCR beta chain was recovered during a study of cytomegalovirus exposure and HLA in healthy donors. Whole-study findings and limits: Reports credit the classifier with highly specific, highly sensitive diagnosis of cytomegalovirus status. CMV serostatus was the sole immune exposure data available.

The V end was cut by 6 bases, the J end by 3 bases, with 12 bases between. CDR1 LNHDA and CDR2 SQIVND come from the germline V gene (reference sequence). The CDR3 is 13 residues long. This PCR relied on a set of 60 Vbeta primers and 13 Jbeta primers. Sequencing was performed with immunoSEQ multiplex PCR; in TCRdb, only in-frame clones are kept and a portion is missing. The sample shows around 140,000 clones, 75% to 90% of them seen only once. On this clone itself: Its antigen is undetermined.

The TCR originated in a man aged 35 to 55 in good health and CMV-seronegative. This chain joins TRBV19 and TRBJ2-7; the D gene is possibly TRBD1 (6 bases). Source material: PBMCs. The CDR3 bases are TGTGCCAGTAGCCTGGGACACAACTACGAGCAGTACTTC. Translation: CASSLGHNYEQYF.